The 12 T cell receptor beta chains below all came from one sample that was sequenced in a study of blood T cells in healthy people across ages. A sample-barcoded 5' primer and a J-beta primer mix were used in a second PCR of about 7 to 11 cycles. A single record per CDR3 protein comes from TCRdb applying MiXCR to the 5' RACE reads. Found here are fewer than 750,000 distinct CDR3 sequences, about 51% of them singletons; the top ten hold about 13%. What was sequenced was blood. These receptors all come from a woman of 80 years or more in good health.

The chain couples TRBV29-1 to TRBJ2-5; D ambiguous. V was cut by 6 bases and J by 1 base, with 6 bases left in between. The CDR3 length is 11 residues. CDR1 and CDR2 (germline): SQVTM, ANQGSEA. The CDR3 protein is CSVGAQETQYF. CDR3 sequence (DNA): TGCAGCGTAGGAGCCCAAGAGACCCAGTACTTC. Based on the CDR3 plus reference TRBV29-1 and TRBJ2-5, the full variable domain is SAVISQKPSRDICQRGTSLTIQCQVDSQVTMMFWYRQQPGQSLTLIATANQGSEATYESGFVIDKFPISRPNLTFSTLTVSNMSPEDSSIYLCSVGAQETQYFGPGTRLLVL.

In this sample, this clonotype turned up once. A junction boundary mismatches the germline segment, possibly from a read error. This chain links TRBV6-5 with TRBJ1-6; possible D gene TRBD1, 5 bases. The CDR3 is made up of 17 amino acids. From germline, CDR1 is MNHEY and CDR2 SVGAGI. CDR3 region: CASSYSYGGNFNSPPHF. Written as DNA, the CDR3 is TGTGCCAGCAGTTACTCTTATGGGGGGAACTTCAATTCACCCCCCCACTTT.

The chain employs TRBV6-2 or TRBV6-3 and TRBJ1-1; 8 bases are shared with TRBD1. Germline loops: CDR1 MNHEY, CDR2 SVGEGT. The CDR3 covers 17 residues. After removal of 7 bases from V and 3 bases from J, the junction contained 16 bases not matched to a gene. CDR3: CASTPGDRTFGYTEAFF. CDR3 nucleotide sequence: TGTGCCAGCACCCCCGGGGACAGGACATTCGGGTACACTGAAGCTTTCTTT.

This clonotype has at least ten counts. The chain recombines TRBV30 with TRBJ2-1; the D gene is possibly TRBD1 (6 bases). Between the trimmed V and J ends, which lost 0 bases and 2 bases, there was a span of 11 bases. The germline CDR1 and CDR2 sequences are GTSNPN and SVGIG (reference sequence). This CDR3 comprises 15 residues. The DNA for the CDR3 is TGTGCCTGGAGTGTGTTACAGGGTGCCTACAATGAGCAGTTCTTC. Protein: CAWSVLQGAYNEQFF.

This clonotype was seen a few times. The CDR3 sequence: CAFQRGSDEQFF. In nucleotides, the CDR3 is TGTGCCTTCCAGCGGGGCAGCGATGAGCAGTTCTTC. The chain couples TRBV7-9 to TRBJ2-1; 7 nucleotides match TRBD2. This CDR3 region has 12 residues. Germline CDR1 is SEHNR and CDR2 is FQNEAQ (reference sequence). Trimming at V came to 11 bases and at J to 8 bases, leaving 9 bases not matched to a gene.

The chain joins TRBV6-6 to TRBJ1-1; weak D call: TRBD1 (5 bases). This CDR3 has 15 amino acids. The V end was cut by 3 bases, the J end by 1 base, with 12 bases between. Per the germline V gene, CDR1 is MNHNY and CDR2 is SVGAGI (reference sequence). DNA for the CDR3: TGTGCCAGCAGTTATTCCTGGGGGGAGAACACTGAAGCTTTCTTT. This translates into CASSYSWGENTEAFF.

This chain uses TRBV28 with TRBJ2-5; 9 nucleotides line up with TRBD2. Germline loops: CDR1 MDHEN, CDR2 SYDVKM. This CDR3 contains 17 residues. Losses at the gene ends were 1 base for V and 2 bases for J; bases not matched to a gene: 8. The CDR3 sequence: CASSLFRSGGHQETQYF. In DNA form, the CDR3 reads TGTGCCAGCAGTTTATTCCGTAGCGGGGGCCATCAAGAGACCCAGTACTTC.

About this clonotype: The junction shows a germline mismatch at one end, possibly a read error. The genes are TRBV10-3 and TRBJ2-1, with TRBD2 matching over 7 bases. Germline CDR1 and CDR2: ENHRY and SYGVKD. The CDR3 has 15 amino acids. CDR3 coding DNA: TGTGCCATCAGCGACGCGGGAGAAGTCTGCAATGAACAGTTCTTC. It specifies CAISDAGEVCNEQFF.

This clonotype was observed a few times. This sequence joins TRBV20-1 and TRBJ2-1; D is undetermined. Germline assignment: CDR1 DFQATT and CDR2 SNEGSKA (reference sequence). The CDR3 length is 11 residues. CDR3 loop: CRPSSYNEQFF. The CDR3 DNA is TGCAGACCGAGCTCCTACAATGAGCAGTTCTTC.

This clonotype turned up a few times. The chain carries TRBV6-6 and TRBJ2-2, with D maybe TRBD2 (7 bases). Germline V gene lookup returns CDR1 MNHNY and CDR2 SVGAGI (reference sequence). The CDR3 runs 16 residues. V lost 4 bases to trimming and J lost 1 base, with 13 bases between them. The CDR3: CASSSSGGGNTGELFF. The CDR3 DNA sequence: TGTGCCAGCAGTTCGTCGGGGGGCGGGAACACCGGGGAGCTGTTTTTT.

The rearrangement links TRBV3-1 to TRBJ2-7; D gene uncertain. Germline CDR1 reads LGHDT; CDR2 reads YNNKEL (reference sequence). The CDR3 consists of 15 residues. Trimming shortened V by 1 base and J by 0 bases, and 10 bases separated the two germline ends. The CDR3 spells CASSQGVASSYEQYF. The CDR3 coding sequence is TGTGCCAGCAGCCAAGGGGTGGCTAGCTCCTACGAGCAGTACTTC.

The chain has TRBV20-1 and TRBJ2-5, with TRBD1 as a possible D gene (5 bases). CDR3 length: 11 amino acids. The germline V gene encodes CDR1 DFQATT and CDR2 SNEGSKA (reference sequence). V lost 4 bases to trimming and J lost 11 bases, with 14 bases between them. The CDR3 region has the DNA TGCAGTGCTACCCCGGACAATGAGCAGTACTTC. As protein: CSATPDNEQYF.